What follows describes a single T cell receptor beta chain. Its antigen is undetermined. In germline, CDR1 is LGHNA, CDR2 YNFKEQ. Losses at the gene ends were 1 base for V and 12 bases for J; bases not matched to a gene: 2. The CDR3 sequence is 11 residues long. Primers: 60 Vbeta forward and 13 Jbeta reverse. Assay: immunoSEQ multiplex PCR; the TCRdb copy retains only in-frame clones and omits some. The sample includes around 140,000 clones, roughly 80% seen only once; the top ten take roughly 7.3%. The data stem from a study of cytomegalovirus exposure and HLA in healthy donors. Notes on the study in general: For TCR beta chains, V- and J-gene trimming was later linked to a missense DCLRE1C variant. A likely sequencing artifact accounted for one observed cluster of highly shared sequence variants. Most TCRs appeared rarely, but some public TCRs recurred in many donors. Equally common other TCR beta chains were less clonally expanded than HLA-associated ones, a later analysis found.

V gene TRBV4-2 combines with J gene TRBJ2-7; 8 bases map to TRBD1. This clonotype originated in a male donor in good health and CMV-seronegative. Specimen: PBMCs. In nucleotides, the CDR3 is TGTGCCAGCAGCCAAGGGACAGGGCCGTACTTC. Amino acids: CASSQGTGPYF.